This paragraph reports one T cell receptor (beta chain). What it recognizes is unknown. With 60 Vbeta and 13 Jbeta primers, the PCR was carried out. The method was immunoSEQ multiplex PCR; TCRdb's version includes in-frame clones alone and lacks a portion of them. The sample shows about 100,000 clones, 85% to 90% of them seen only once. These data come from a study of cytomegalovirus exposure and HLA in healthy donors. On the study more broadly: Sequencing of around 200 million T cells in an earlier analysis found roughly 120 million unique TCR beta sequences. The Caucasian-associated ancestry cluster contained 81% of the 300 to 400 genotyped donors. The early release's HLA-typed donors yielded about 85 million unique TCRs.

The germline gives CDR1 LGHNT, CDR2 FRNRAP. The CDR3 length is 13 residues. V was cut by 4 bases and J by 4 bases, with 10 bases left in between. Study results and caveats: When analyzed later, the rates of TCR association showed variation by HLA locus, with DRB1 the most and HLA-C the fewest.

V is TRBV12-5 and J is TRBJ1-1, with D possibly being TRBD1 (5 bases). The sequence derives from a man aged 25 to 40 in good health and CMV-seronegative. Sequences were obtained from PBMCs. CDR3 bases: TGTGCTAGTGGTTCCCCGACAGTCACTGAAGCTTTCTTT. This encodes CASGSPTVTEAFF. The entire variable domain, with the rest obtained from reference TRBV12-5 and TRBJ1-1, is as follows: DARVTQTPRHKVTEMGQEVTMRCQPILGHNTVFWYRQTMMQGLELLAYFRNRAPLDDSGMPKDRFSAEMPDATLATLKIQPSEPRDSAVYFCASGSPTVTEAFFGQGTRLTVV.